A single sample is the source of the 8 T cell receptor beta chains below, sequenced in a study of PD-L1 blockade in urothelial cancer. Time point meaning: peripheral blood 6 weeks after treatment start. Using immunoSEQ multiplex PCR, the repertoire was profiled, and TCRdb retains in-frame clones only, with some absent. Among some 110,000 clones listed, roughly 90% were seen once. Sequences were derived from PBMCs, sampled around atezolizumab (anti-PD-L1) treatment. The receptors here all came from a man aged 55 to 70 with urothelial cancer.

The chain combines TRBV19 with TRBJ1-3; D is perhaps TRBD1 (6 bases). The CDR3 runs 15 residues. Trimming cost V 5 bases and J 6 bases, with 17 bases left between them. The germline V gene has CDR1 LNHDA and CDR2 SQIVND (reference sequence). The CDR3 is CASSATGGRANTIYF. Written as DNA, the CDR3 is TGTGCCAGTAGTGCGACAGGCGGCAGGGCAAACACCATATATTTT.

In this sample, this clone turned up once. The chain recombines TRBV7-2 with TRBJ1-2; D unresolved. CDR1 is SGHTA, CDR2 FQGNSA, per germline. V lost 1 base and J 5 bases, leaving 17 bases between the germline ends. CDR3 length: 16 amino acids. This chain's CDR3 is CASSLGGLGSQYGYTF. The DNA for the CDR3 is TGTGCCAGCAGCTTAGGAGGCCTCGGATCTCAGTATGGCTACACCTTC.

This sequence joins TRBV10-3 and TRBJ2-2; 7 bases align to TRBD1. Germline CDR1 is ENHRY and CDR2 is SYGVKD. The CDR3 sequence is 15 residues long. V lost 4 bases and J lost 3; bases outside the gene matches: 5. The CDR3, as DNA: TGTGCCATCAGTGGGCAGGGGGTGGACACCGGGGAGCTGTTTTTT. This translates into CAISGQGVDTGELFF.

This clone was seen just once. The chain carries TRBV28 and TRBJ2-5; D is perhaps TRBD1 (6 bases). V lost 6 bases to trimming and J lost 2 bases, with 10 bases between them. In germline, CDR1 is MDHEN, CDR2 SYDVKM. This CDR3 comprises 13 residues. CDR3 nucleotides: TGTGCCAGCAGCTCCGGACAGCAAGAGACCCAGTACTTC. Its translation: CASSSGQQETQYF.

This chain connects TRBV5-4 to TRBJ2-7, with TRBD1 matching over 8 bases. V was clipped by 1 base and J by 3 bases; unmatched bases: 3. The CDR3 runs 14 residues. Germline V gene data show CDR1 as SGHNT and CDR2 as YYREEE (reference sequence). The CDR3 reads CASSLYRGNYEQYF. As DNA, the CDR3 is TGTGCCAGCAGCTTGTACAGGGGGAACTACGAGCAGTACTTC.

This sequence joins TRBV27 and TRBJ1-1; TRBD1 matches at 8 bases. This CDR3 comprises 14 residues. In germline, CDR1 is MNHEY, CDR2 SMNVEV (reference sequence). Trimming cost V 5 bases and J 3 bases; bases outside gene matches: 5. CDR3: CASSTRDRYTEAFF. For the CDR3, the DNA is TGTGCCAGCAGTACCCGGGACAGGTACACTGAAGCTTTCTTT.

The chain employs TRBV6-1 and TRBJ2-3; tentatively, D is TRBD1 (6 bases). CDR1 MNHNS and CDR2 SASEGT come from the germline V gene. Deletions cut 6 bases from V and 4 bases from J, with 14 bases between. The length of the CDR3 is 14 residues. The CDR3 sequence is CASRSITGSDTQYF. Written as DNA, the CDR3 is TGTGCCAGCAGAAGTATTACAGGGTCAGATACGCAGTATTTT.

This chain uses TRBV28 with TRBJ2-5; TRBD2 aligns across 10 bases. J was trimmed by 2 bases and V by 5 bases; bases with no gene match: 5. This CDR3 contains 15 residues. Germline V gene data show CDR1 as MDHEN and CDR2 as SYDVKM. This CDR3 is CASSTSGVTQETQYF. The CDR3 coding sequence is TGTGCCAGCAGTACTAGCGGGGTCACTCAAGAGACCCAGTACTTC.